These 3 T cell receptor beta chains were sequenced from one sample in a study of shared clonotypes between healthy human individuals. Using immunoSEQ multiplex PCR, the repertoire was profiled, and TCRdb retains in-frame clones only, with some absent. The sample lists almost 700,000 clones; 92% were seen once. The naive CD8 population came from CD45RO-negative cells selected for CCR7, without terminally differentiated effector memory CD45RA+ cells. Source material: naive CD8+ T cells sorted from blood. These TCRs come from a man younger than 45 in good health.

In its sample, this clone was seen once. The J gene is TRBJ2-7, the V gene TRBV11-2, with 7 bases that match TRBD1. Per the germline V gene, CDR1 is SGHAT and CDR2 is FQNNGV. Trimming removed 3 bases from V and 1 base from J; junction bases left unmatched: 9. The CDR3 contains 16 residues. The CDR3 is CASSLTRDSPSYEQYF. Written as DNA, the CDR3 is TGTGCCAGCAGCTTGACTCGGGACAGCCCATCCTACGAGCAGTACTTC.

This chain connects TRBV28 to TRBJ1-2, with D hard to call. Germline CDR1 MDHEN, CDR2 SYDVKM. V was clipped by 5 bases and J by 5 bases, with 12 bases between them. CDR3 length equals 13 residues. The CDR3 region is CASSPPVGYGYTF. CDR3 sequence (DNA): TGTGCCAGCAGTCCACCCGTGGGGTATGGCTACACCTTC.

The rearrangement uses TRBV29-1 and TRBJ2-3; 11 nucleotides match TRBD1. The CDR3 consists of 14 residues. In germline, CDR1 is SQVTM, CDR2 ANQGSEA. The V and J ends lost 3 bases and 4 bases, in that order; junction bases with no gene match: 3. The CDR3 nucleotides are TGCAGCGTTGAGGGACAGGGGGTAGCAGATACGCAGTATTTT. Its protein product is CSVEGQGVADTQYF.